The 6 T cell receptor beta chains below come from one sample, sequenced in a study of shared T cell receptors in the human thymus. Clones were read by immunoSEQ multiplex PCR, and TCRdb kept only the in-frame ones, dropping some. The sample includes just under 550,000 clones, 75% to 85% of them seen just once. Another study also made use of these data, one on human thymus T cells.

Input material: thymocytes. These TCRs come from a boy in the first two years of life with a congenital heart defect.

The genes are TRBV19 and TRBJ2-7; TRBD1 aligns across 9 bases. The V gene end was trimmed by 5 bases and the J gene end by 6 bases; junction bases not matched to a gene: 8. The germline V gene has CDR1 LNHDA and CDR2 SQIVND (reference sequence). This CDR3 comprises 14 residues. The CDR3 DNA sequence: TGTGCCAGTAGTCTAACCGGGACAGGGACCGAGCAGTACTTC. The encoded protein is CASSLTGTGTEQYF. Based on the CDR3 plus reference TRBV19 and TRBJ2-7, the full variable domain is DGGITQSPKYLFRKEGQNVTLSCEQNLNHDAMYWYRQDPGQGLRLIYYSQIVNDFQKGDIAEGYSVSREKKESFPLTVTSAQKNPTAFYLCASSLTGTGTEQYFGPGTRLTVT.

This clone has more than one count but fewer than ten. The chain combines TRBV29-1 with TRBJ1-1; no firm D call. The CDR3 sequence is 17 residues long. V was cut by 1 base and J by 0 bases, with 18 bases left in between. Germline lookup yields CDR1 SQVTM and CDR2 ANQGSEA. The CDR3 here is CSVEGPARGEMNTEAFF. CDR3 DNA: TGCAGCGTTGAAGGCCCCGCTCGAGGTGAGATGAACACTGAAGCTTTCTTT.

This clone was observed a few times. V is TRBV23-1 and J is TRBJ2-2; D is possibly TRBD1 (5 bases). TRBV23-1 is flagged as an ORF with uncertain function. Trimming pared 3 bases from V and 4 bases from J, leaving 21 bases between. This CDR3 is built from 18 residues. The CDR3 DNA is TGCGCCAGCAGTCAGGCAGGGTTCCCCGGTAAGGGCACCGGGGAGCTGTTTTTT. Its protein is CASSQAGFPGKGTGELFF.

The chain combines TRBV18 with TRBJ2-1; no reliable D call. Germline values: CDR1 KGHSH, CDR2 LQKENI. The V and J ends lost 4 bases and 7 bases respectively, with 11 bases between them. The CDR3 sequence is 13 residues long. CDR3 sequence reads: CASSLSSMNEQFF. The DNA of the CDR3 is TGTGCCAGCTCACTCTCTAGTATGAATGAGCAGTTCTTC.

V gene TRBV5-4 combines with J gene TRBJ1-2; D might be TRBD1 (5 bases). The CDR3 is made up of 15 amino acids. V was trimmed by 4 bases and J by 3 bases, leaving 16 bases between them. Per germline, CDR1 SGHNT and CDR2 YYREEE (reference sequence). CDR3 region: CASSRPGRAYYGYTF. The DNA for the CDR3 is TGTGCCAGCAGCCGACCCGGCAGGGCCTACTATGGCTACACCTTC.

The gene calls are TRBV29-1 and TRBJ2-1; 10 positions agree with TRBD1. CDR1 and CDR2 (germline): SQVTM, ANQGSEA. The CDR3 is 15 amino acids. Trimming at V came to 4 bases and at J to 6 bases, leaving 9 bases not matched to a gene. CDR3 sequence: CSVGEGQGNLNEQFF. The CDR3 DNA reads as TGCAGCGTTGGGGAGGGACAGGGGAATCTCAATGAGCAGTTCTTC.